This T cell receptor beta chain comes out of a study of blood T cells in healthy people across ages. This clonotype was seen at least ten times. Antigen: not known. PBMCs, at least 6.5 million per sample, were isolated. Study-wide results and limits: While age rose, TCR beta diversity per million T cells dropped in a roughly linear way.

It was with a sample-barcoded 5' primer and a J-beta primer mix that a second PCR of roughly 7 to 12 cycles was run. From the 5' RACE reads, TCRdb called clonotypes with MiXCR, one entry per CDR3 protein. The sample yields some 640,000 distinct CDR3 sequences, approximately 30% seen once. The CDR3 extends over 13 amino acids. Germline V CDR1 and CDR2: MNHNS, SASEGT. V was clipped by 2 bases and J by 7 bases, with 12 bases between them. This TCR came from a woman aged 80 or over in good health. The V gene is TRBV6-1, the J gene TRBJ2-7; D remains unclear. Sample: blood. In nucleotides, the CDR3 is TGTGCCAGCAGTGAAATAGCACGATATGAGCAGTACTTC. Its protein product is CASSEIARYEQYF.